Listed below are T cell receptor beta chains from one sample, sequenced in a study of early T cells in non-severe SARS-CoV-2 infection. TCRdb independently ran MiXCR on the 5' RACE reads; one entry per CDR3 protein. The table lists about 80,000 distinct CDR3 sequences, 11% to 15% of them singletons. The sequenced sample was whole blood. Receptors were obtained from an adult who was a healthcare worker with PCR-confirmed SARS-CoV-2 infection or an uninfected control (not recorded which). Both conserved end residues are part of each CDR3. Each record gives: V gene, clone size, CDR3 protein. Only some rows state a clone size, as once, few, many or a class for expanded clones.

v_gene: TRBV20-1; abundance: NA; CDR3aa: CSAAGLPGANEQFF
v_gene: TRBV7-9; abundance: NA; CDR3aa: CASSLGQGEGYTF
v_gene: TRBV7-3; abundance: NA; CDR3aa: CASSPTGGASYNEQFF
v_gene: TRBV20-1; abundance: NA; CDR3aa: CSALPGGANEKLFF
v_gene: TRBV11-1; abundance: once; CDR3aa: CASSYYTGELFF
v_gene: TRBV21-1; abundance: NA; CDR3aa: CASTETGGNQPQHF
v_gene: TRBV4-3; abundance: NA; CDR3aa: CASSPADRVNTEAFF
v_gene: TRBV10-3; abundance: NA; CDR3aa: CAISDSAQGANNQPQHF
v_gene: TRBV2; abundance: few; CDR3aa: CASRTGANTGELFF
v_gene: TRBV29-1; abundance: NA; CDR3aa: CSVWQGAGSPLHF
v_gene: TRBV5-6; abundance: NA; CDR3aa: CASSLRRVQEPTYGYTF
v_gene: TRBV10-3; abundance: few; CDR3aa: CAIRAGTENSPLHF
v_gene: TRBV6-2/TRBV6-3; abundance: few; CDR3aa: CASKNPGSGNTIYF
v_gene: TRBV12-3/TRBV12-4; abundance: NA; CDR3aa: CASPIGRRKSSYNEQFF
v_gene: TRBV7-2; abundance: few; CDR3aa: CASSLVIDYEQYF
v_gene: TRBV12-3/TRBV12-4; abundance: few; CDR3aa: CASSFGAGRTDTQYF
v_gene: TRBV3-1; abundance: few; CDR3aa: CASSQGVGNQPQHF